A single sample gave rise to the 28 T cell receptor beta chains below, sequenced in a study of post-analysis software for immune sequencing data. Unique molecular identifiers were built into the TCR beta cDNA libraries. In TCRdb, the PCR reads were re-called with MiXCR into one record per CDR3 protein. The sample carries 430,000 or so distinct CDR3 sequences, roughly 38% recorded once. Study conclusions and caveats: TRBV5-6, TRBV5-1 and TRBV20-1 were among roughly 5 TRBV segments more frequent in patients than controls.

Antigen specificity for these receptors is unknown. Sequenced sample: blood. These receptors came from a girl aged 2-10 years with multiple sclerosis.

The chain joins TRBV28 to TRBJ1-2; 8 bases agree with TRBD1. The ends lost 4 bases at V and 0 bases at J; junction bases unmatched: 4. The CDR3 is 15 amino acids. Germline V lookup: CDR1 MDHEN, CDR2 SYDVKM. The CDR3 region has the DNA TGTGCCAGCAGTTCACTGGGACAGGCTAACTATGGCTACACCTTC. It yields the protein CASSSLGQANYGYTF.

This clonotype was found a few times. The V and J genes are TRBV6-1 and TRBJ2-5; TRBD1 might be the D (6 bases). Germline CDR1 MNHNS, CDR2 SASEGT. The CDR3 spans 14 residues. The V end lost 4 bases, the J end lost 2 bases, and 11 bases lay between the germline ends. Here the CDR3 DNA reads TGTGCCAGCAGTGTAGGACAGCATCAAGAGACCCAGTACTTC. Its translation: CASSVGQHQETQYF.

The chain carries TRBV6-5 and TRBJ1-6, with 7 bases lining up with TRBD1. Germline assignment: CDR1 MNHEY and CDR2 SVGAGI. V trimming: 6 bases; J trimming: 7 bases; junction bases outside the gene matches: 9. The CDR3 covers 15 residues. The CDR3 DNA is TGTGCCAGCAGAAACGCCGGGACAGCGAATTCACCCCTCCACTTT. This encodes CASRNAGTANSPLHF.

V is TRBV29-1 and J is TRBJ2-1; TRBD2 matches 9 bases. CDR1 and CDR2 (germline): SQVTM, ANQGSEA. CDR3 length: 14 residues. With V trimmed by 2 bases and J by 7 bases, 6 bases remained unmatched. The CDR3, as DNA: TGCAGCGTTGAACGCGGGAGGGCCGGGAATGAGCAGTTCTTC. Protein product: CSVERGRAGNEQFF.

This rearrangement joins TRBV7-9 to TRBJ2-5; 9 bases match TRBD1. Matching the DNA end better, TRBJ2-7 makes the J call doubtful. Germline CDR1 is SEHNR and CDR2 is FQNEAQ (reference sequence). CDR3 size: 14 residues. CDR3 DNA sequence: TGTGCCAGCAGCTTAACAGGGGGCGGGGACGAGCAGTACTTC. It translates to CASSLTGGGDEQYF.

The chain employs TRBV5-5 and TRBJ1-5, with 10 bases aligning to TRBD1. In germline, CDR1 is SGHKS, CDR2 YYEKEE (reference sequence). V shed 4 bases, J shed 2 bases, and the junction held 6 bases outside the gene matches. CDR3 length: 16 amino acids. DNA of the CDR3: TGTGCCAGCAGCCCGACAGGGGGCATGGGCAATCAGCCCCAGCATTTT. Translating gives CASSPTGGMGNQPQHF.

This clonotype has more than one count but fewer than ten. The chain couples TRBV24-1 to TRBJ2-7; 10 bases agree with TRBD1. The CDR3 runs to 13 residues. The germline gives CDR1 KGHDR, CDR2 SFDVKD. After removal of 7 bases from V and 5 bases from J, the junction contained 4 bases not matched to a gene. The CDR3 region has the DNA TGTGCCACCAGCCCGGGACAGGGGCACGAGCAGTACTTC. Encoded protein: CATSPGQGHEQYF.

This chain joins TRBV20-1 and TRBJ1-1, with a possible D match to TRBD1 (5 bases). Germline CDR1 and CDR2: DFQATT and SNEGSKA (reference sequence). CDR3 length equals 13 residues. The CDR3 DNA follows: TGCAGCGCGGTCGGGGGAGGACCCACTGAAGCTTTCTTT. It codes for CSAVGGGPTEAFF.

The chain has TRBV24-1 and TRBJ2-7; possibly TRBD1 for D (7 bases). Germline CDR1 and CDR2: KGHDR and SFDVKD. The CDR3 has 14 residues. With 3 bases removed from V and 3 bases from J, the gap between germline ends came to 11 bases. CDR3 bases: TGTGCCACCAGTGATGGCGGGACAGTCTACGAGCAGTACTTC. Protein sequence: CATSDGGTVYEQYF.

This clonotype has only a few counts. The chain combines TRBV4-2 with TRBJ2-5; D is undetermined. The end of the DNA aligns better with TRBJ2-7, so the J call may be wrong. The CDR3 covers 14 residues. The V gene's germline CDR1 is LGHNA and CDR2 YNFKEQ. The chain's CDR3 is CASSPTSVGSEQYF. The CDR3 nucleotides are TGTGCCAGCAGTCCTACGAGCGTAGGGTCCGAGCAGTACTTC.

This clonotype was picked up a small number of times. In DNA form, the CDR3 reads TGTGCCAGCAGTCCAGACCACGACAAACACAATGAGCAGTTCTTC. Amino acid sequence: CASSPDHDKHNEQFF. The rearrangement uses TRBV6-5 and TRBJ2-1; D call uncertain. Germline CDR1 is MNHEY and CDR2 is SVGAGI. This CDR3 comprises 15 residues. Trimming took off 5 bases at V and 5 bases at J, with 16 bases between the two ends.

V and J are TRBV10-3 and TRBJ1-6, with D possibly being TRBD1 (5 bases). The V end lost 8 bases, the J end lost 7 bases, and 21 bases lay between the germline ends. CDR3 length: 16 amino acids. CDR1 is ENHRY, CDR2 SYGVKD, per germline. The CDR3: CAIGSGRDGANSPLHF. In DNA form, the CDR3 reads TGTGCCATCGGGTCCGGACGCGATGGGGCGAATTCACCCCTCCACTTT.

The rearrangement joins TRBV20-1 to TRBJ1-1; a possible D gene is TRBD1 (5 bases). Deletions cut 1 base from V and 1 base from J, with 10 bases between. This CDR3 region has 14 residues. Germline-derived CDR1 and CDR2 are DFQATT and SNEGSKA (reference sequence). CDR3 coding DNA: TGCAGTGCTAGAGGGCCCGGACAGAACACTGAAGCTTTCTTT. It yields the protein CSARGPGQNTEAFF.

The rearrangement joins TRBV28 to TRBJ1-2, with D maybe TRBD1 (5 bases). V was shortened by 7 bases and J by 3 bases, with 15 bases between the two germline ends. Germline V gene data show CDR1 as MDHEN and CDR2 as SYDVKM. The CDR3 has 14 amino acids. CDR3 DNA sequence: TGTGCCAGCACTATCCCCGGGACCTACTATGGCTACACCTTC. Encoded protein: CASTIPGTYYGYTF.

The genes are TRBV7-3 and TRBJ2-3; D uncertain. Per germline, CDR1 SGHTA and CDR2 FQGTGA. This CDR3 contains 13 residues. V lost 2 bases and J 6 bases, leaving 9 bases between the germline ends. CDR3 region: CASSLYPTDTQYF. The DNA of the CDR3 is TGTGCCAGCAGCTTATATCCTACGGATACGCAGTATTTT.

The rearrangement links TRBV20-1 to TRBJ1-5; 8 bases fit TRBD1. V was pared by 3 bases and J by 5 bases, with 3 bases of the junction left unmatched. Germline assignment: CDR1 DFQATT and CDR2 SNEGSKA (reference sequence). There are 13 residues in the CDR3. CDR3 amino acids: CSARGQEDQPQHF. The DNA of the CDR3 is TGCAGTGCTAGGGGACAGGAGGATCAGCCCCAGCATTTT.

For this clonotype: One end of the junction varies from germline; a read error may be responsible. The chain carries TRBV28 and TRBJ2-4; D gene unclear. Looked up from germline, CDR1 is MDHEN and CDR2 is SYDVKM. The CDR3 loop spans 14 amino acids. The CDR3 sequence is CTSSPQDPGDIQYF. The CDR3, as DNA: TGTACCAGCAGCCCTCAGGACCCTGGGGACATTCAGTACTTC. Based on the CDR3 plus reference TRBV28 and TRBJ2-4, the full variable domain is DVKVTQSSRYLVKRTGEKVFLECVQDMDHENMFWYRQDPGLGLRLIYFSYDVKMKEKGDIPEGYSVSREKKERFSLILESASTNQTSMYLCTSSPQDPGDIQYFGAGTRLSVL.

In this sample, this clonotype turned up a few times. The CDR3 DNA follows: TGTGCCAGCAGTTTTTCTCTAGCGGAGGAGTTCTACGAGCAGTACTTC. This gives the protein CASSFSLAEEFYEQYF. This sequence joins TRBV12-3 or TRBV12-4 and TRBJ2-7; 7 bases fit TRBD2. This CDR3 spans 16 amino acids. J lost 3 bases, V lost 3 bases, and 11 bases had no gene match.

The V and J genes are TRBV20-1 and TRBJ1-5, with D uncertain. Germline V gene data show CDR1 as DFQATT and CDR2 as SNEGSKA (reference sequence). This CDR3 is 11 amino acids long. Trimming stripped 3 bases from V and 6 bases from J, with 6 bases between. CDR3 loop: CSASLLQPQHF. CDR3 nucleotide sequence: TGCAGTGCTAGTCTCCTTCAGCCCCAGCATTTT.

The rearrangement links TRBV7-2 to TRBJ1-2; D is ambiguous. Germline V gene data show CDR1 as SGHTA and CDR2 as FQGNSA. Trimming shortened V by 4 bases and J by 4 bases, and 16 bases separated the two germline ends. The CDR3 loop spans 15 amino acids. CDR3 coding DNA: TGTGCCAGCAGCTCCTATCGAGGGCAGATCTATGGCTACACCTTC. As protein: CASSSYRGQIYGYTF.

The genes are TRBV12-3 or TRBV12-4 and TRBJ2-1; 8 bases map to TRBD2. The CDR3 totals 15 residues. Trimming cost V 7 bases and J 0 bases; bases outside gene matches: 5. The CDR3 DNA reads TGTGCCAGCACCGAAAGCGGGAGCTCCTACAATGAGCAGTTCTTC. Its protein is CASTESGSSYNEQFF.

J is TRBJ2-7 and V is TRBV6-1; D gene ambiguous. Trimming pared 4 bases from V and 1 base from J, leaving 8 bases between. The CDR3 covers 13 residues. Germline-derived CDR1 and CDR2 are MNHNS and SASEGT. The CDR3 reads CASSGGFSYEQYF. CDR3 in DNA: TGTGCCAGCAGTGGAGGCTTTTCCTACGAGCAGTACTTC.

The chain has TRBV6-1 and TRBJ2-5; 10 bases align to TRBD2. CDR3 length equals 16 residues. Germline V gene lookup returns CDR1 MNHNS and CDR2 SASEGT. Unmatched junction bases numbered 7, after V lost 4 bases and J lost 2 bases. This CDR3 is CASSALGLAEQETQYF. The DNA for the CDR3 is TGTGCCAGCAGTGCTCTCGGACTAGCGGAACAAGAGACCCAGTACTTC.

This clonotype was detected a few times. The chain joins TRBV28 to TRBJ2-4; no clear D gene. V was clipped by 3 bases and J by 0 bases, with 3 bases between them. This CDR3 has 13 amino acids. Germline V gives CDR1 MDHEN, CDR2 SYDVKM. CDR3 sequence (DNA): TGTGCCAGCAGTTTGACAGCCAAAAACATTCAGTACTTC. Translated, it gives CASSLTAKNIQYF.

This clonotype was found a few times. The genes are TRBV12-3 or TRBV12-4 and TRBJ1-2, with a tentative D call TRBD1 (6 bases). Between the trimmed V and J ends, which lost 5 bases and 7 bases, there was a span of 23 bases. The CDR3 is made up of 16 amino acids. CDR3 residues: CASSPRGRSSLSGYTF. CDR3 DNA: TGTGCCAGCAGTCCCAGGGGCCGCAGCTCCCTATCTGGCTACACCTTC.

This clonotype was counted between two and nine times. CDR3 nucleotides: TGTGCCAGCAAGCTCGCTGGAATGGGGGATTATGGCTACACCTTC. Protein: CASKLAGMGDYGYTF. The chain is built from TRBV5-5 and TRBJ1-2; possible D gene TRBD1, 5 bases. Looked up from germline, CDR1 is SGHKS and CDR2 is YYEKEE (reference sequence). Trimming cost V 6 bases and J 5 bases, with 20 bases left between them. The CDR3 consists of 15 residues.

This clonotype was detected only a few times. This chain joins TRBV11-2 and TRBJ2-3; D unclear. The V end was cut by 1 base, the J end by 0 bases, with 8 bases between. This CDR3 region has 15 residues. Per germline, CDR1 SGHAT and CDR2 FQNNGV. The CDR3 coding sequence is TGTGCCAGCAGCTTAGCAAGATTTAGCACAGATACGCAGTATTTT. It yields the protein CASSLARFSTDTQYF.

In this sample, this clonotype turned up a few times. The chain joins TRBV10-3 to TRBJ1-1; 8 positions agree with TRBD1. Germline CDR1 is ENHRY and CDR2 is SYGVKD. CDR3 length: 12 residues. J gave up 7 bases and V 10 bases, and 8 bases lay outside the gene matches. CDR3: CASAGTGNEAFF. For the CDR3, the DNA is TGTGCCAGCGCCGGGACAGGTAATGAAGCTTTCTTT.